This T cell receptor beta chain originates from a study of T cells in Graves' hyperthyroidism and ophthalmopathy. As for the study in general: Peripheral blood specimens were obtained at initial diagnosis, prior to any treatment.

There were TCR beta CDR3 regions amplified from RNA transcripts. HTBI primers drove first-round RT-PCR of the TCR CDR3. From the multiplex PCR reads, TCRdb called clonotypes with MiXCR, one entry per CDR3 protein. The sample lists some 500,000 distinct CDR3 sequences, around an eighth occurring once. The V gene end was trimmed by 3 bases and the J gene end by 2 bases; junction bases not matched to a gene: 8. Germline values: CDR1 LNHDA, CDR2 SQIVND (reference sequence). The CDR3 sequence is 17 residues long. General observations from the study: Ophthalmopathy stood apart from stable hyperthyroidism in a 13 V-J model.

Many counts were recorded for this clonotype. What it binds is unknown. Sequenced: blood. The receptor's source is a woman younger than 30 with Graves' hyperthyroidism. The V and J genes are TRBV19 and TRBJ2-1; TRBD2 agrees at 9 bases. In nucleotides, the CDR3 is TGTGCCAGTAGTATGGGGCTAGCGGGAACCCCCTACAATGAGCAGTTCTTC. This translates into CASSMGLAGTPYNEQFF.